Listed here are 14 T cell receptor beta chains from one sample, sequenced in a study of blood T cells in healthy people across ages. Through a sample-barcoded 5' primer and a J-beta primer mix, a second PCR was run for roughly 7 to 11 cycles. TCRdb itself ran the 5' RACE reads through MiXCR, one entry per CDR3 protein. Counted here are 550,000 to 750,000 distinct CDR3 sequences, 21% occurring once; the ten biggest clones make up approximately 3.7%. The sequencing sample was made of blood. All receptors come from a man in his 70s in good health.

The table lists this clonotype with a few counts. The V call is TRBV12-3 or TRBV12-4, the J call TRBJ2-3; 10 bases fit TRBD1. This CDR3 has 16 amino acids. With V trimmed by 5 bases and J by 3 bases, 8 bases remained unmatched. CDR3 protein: CASSTKLGQGTDTQYF. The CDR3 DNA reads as TGTGCCAGCAGTACCAAATTGGGACAGGGGACAGATACGCAGTATTTT.

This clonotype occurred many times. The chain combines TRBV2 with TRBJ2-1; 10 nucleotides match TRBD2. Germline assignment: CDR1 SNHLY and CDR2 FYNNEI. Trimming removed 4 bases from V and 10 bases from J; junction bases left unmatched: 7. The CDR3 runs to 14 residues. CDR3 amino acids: CASSASGSPGEQFF. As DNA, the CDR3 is TGTGCCAGCAGTGCTAGCGGGAGTCCTGGGGAGCAGTTCTTC. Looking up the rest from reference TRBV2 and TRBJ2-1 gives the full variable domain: EPEVTQTPSHQVTQMGQEVILRCVPISNHLYFYWYRQILGQKVEFLVSFYNNEISEKSEIFDDQFSVERPDGSNFTLKIRSTKLEDSAMYFCASSASGSPGEQFFGPGTRLTVL.

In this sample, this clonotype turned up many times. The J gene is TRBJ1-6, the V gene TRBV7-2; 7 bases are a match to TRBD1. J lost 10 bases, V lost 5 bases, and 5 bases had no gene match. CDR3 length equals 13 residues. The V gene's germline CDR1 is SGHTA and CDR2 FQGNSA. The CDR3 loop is CASSKDRISPLHF. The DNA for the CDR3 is TGTGCCAGCAGCAAGGACAGGATCTCACCCCTCCACTTT.

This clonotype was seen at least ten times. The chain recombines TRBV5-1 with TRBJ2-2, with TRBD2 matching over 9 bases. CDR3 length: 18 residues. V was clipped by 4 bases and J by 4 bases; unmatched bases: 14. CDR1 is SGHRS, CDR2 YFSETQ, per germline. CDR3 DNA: TGCGCCAGCAGCCTAGCGGGACCCTATAAAACAATCACCGGGGAGCTGTTTTTT. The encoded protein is CASSLAGPYKTITGELFF.

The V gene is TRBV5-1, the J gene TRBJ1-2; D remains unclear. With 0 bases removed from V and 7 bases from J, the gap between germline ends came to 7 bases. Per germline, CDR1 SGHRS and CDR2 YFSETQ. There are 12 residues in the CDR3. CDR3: CASSLALGGYTF. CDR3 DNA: TGCGCCAGCAGCTTGGCCCTAGGTGGCTACACCTTC.

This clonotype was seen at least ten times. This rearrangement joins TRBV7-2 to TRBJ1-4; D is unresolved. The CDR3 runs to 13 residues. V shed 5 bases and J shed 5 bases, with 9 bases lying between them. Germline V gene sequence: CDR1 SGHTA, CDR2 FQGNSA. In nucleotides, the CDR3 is TGTGCCAGCAGCCGCTCGTGGAATGAAAAACTGTTTTTT. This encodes CASSRSWNEKLFF.

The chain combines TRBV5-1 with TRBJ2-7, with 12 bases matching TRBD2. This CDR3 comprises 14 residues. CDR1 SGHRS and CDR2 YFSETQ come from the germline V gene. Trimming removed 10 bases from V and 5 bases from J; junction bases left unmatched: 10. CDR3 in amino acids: CAASWTSGKDEQYF. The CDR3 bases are TGCGCCGCCAGCTGGACTAGCGGGAAGGACGAGCAGTACTTC.

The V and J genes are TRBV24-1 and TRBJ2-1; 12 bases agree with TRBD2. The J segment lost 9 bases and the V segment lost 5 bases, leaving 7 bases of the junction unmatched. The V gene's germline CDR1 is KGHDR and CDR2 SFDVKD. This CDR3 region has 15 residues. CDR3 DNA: TGTGCCACCAGTGGCCCTAGCGGGAGGGTGGGTGAGCAGTTCTTC. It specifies CATSGPSGRVGEQFF.

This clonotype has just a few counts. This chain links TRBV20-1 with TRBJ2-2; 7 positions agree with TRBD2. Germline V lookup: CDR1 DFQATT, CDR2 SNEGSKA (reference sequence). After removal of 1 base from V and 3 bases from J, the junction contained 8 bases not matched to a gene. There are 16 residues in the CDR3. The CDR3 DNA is TGCAGTGCTAGAGGCGTGGGAGGGCCCGACACCGGGGAGCTGTTTTTT. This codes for CSARGVGGPDTGELFF.

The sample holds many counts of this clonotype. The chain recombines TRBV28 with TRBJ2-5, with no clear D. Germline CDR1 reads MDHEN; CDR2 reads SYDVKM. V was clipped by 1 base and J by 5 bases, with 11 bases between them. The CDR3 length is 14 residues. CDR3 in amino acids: CASSLLNVQETQYF. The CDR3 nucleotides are TGTGCCAGCAGTTTATTGAATGTACAGGAGACCCAGTACTTC.

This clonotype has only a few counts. CDR3 nucleotide sequence: TGTGCCAGCAGTTTGCGGCGGGAGTTCCGGTACGAGCAGTACTTC. It is translated as CASSLRREFRYEQYF. The V and J genes are TRBV12-3 or TRBV12-4 and TRBJ2-7, with TRBD2 matching 7 bases. Trimming at V came to 3 bases and at J to 4 bases, leaving 9 bases not matched to a gene. The CDR3 covers 15 residues.

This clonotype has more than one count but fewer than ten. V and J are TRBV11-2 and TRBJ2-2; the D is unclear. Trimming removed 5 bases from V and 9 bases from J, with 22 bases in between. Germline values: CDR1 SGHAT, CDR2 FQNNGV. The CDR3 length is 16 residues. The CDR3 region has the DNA TGTGCCAGCAGCCCGAAAGTCTCAAACCAAGCTCGGGAGCTGTTTTTT. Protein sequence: CASSPKVSNQARELFF.

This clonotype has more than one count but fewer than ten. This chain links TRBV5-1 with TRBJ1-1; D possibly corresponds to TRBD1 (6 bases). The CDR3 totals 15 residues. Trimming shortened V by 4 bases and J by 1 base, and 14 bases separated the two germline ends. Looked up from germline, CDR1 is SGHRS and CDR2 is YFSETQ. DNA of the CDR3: TGCGCCAGCAGCCCTCGGGGGCAGGGGAACACTGAAGCTTTCTTT. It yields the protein CASSPRGQGNTEAFF.

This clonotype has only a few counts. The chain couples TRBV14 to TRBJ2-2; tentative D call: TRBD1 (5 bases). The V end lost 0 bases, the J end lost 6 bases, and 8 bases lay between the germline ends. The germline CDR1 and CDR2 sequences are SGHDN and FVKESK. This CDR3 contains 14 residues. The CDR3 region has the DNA TGTGCCAGCAGCCAAGACAGGGCGGCCGGGGAGCTGTTTTTT. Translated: CASSQDRAAGELFF.